This T cell receptor (beta chain) appears in the sequencing data of a study of shared clonotypes between healthy human individuals (dated by TCRdb to the early 2020s). Notes on the research overall: Three men and a couple of women, aged 18 to 49 years, made up the cohort. Each donor's leukapheresis produced roughly between roughly 0.85 and 9 billion PBMCs. Blood TCR repertoires of 5 or 6 healthy adults were deeply sequenced to estimate repertoire size and the extent of clonotype sharing between individuals. For each donor, CD4 naive and CD4 memory were each run on three plates, CD8 naive on two plates, and CD8 memory on one plate. Different laboratories and diverse techniques were used to prepare libraries and sequence TCR repertoires, to increase sequencing depth and limit assay-specific biases.

TCR CDR3 regions were amplified from genomic DNA by multiplex PCR using the deep immunoSEQ assay. For each cell subset, the extracted genomic DNA was distributed evenly across all wells of several immunoSEQ 96-well plates, and each plate served as one replicate. For sorted subsets, 200 to 250 ng genomic DNA, equal to some 30,000 T cell genomes, was loaded into each replicate PCR. Purified libraries were measured with a Qubit 3.0 fluorometer, size-checked on a Bioanalyzer 2100, and measured again with the KAPA Library Quantification kit. A separate single-read 150-cycle Illumina NextSeq 550 flow cell was used to sequence each immunoSEQ 96-well plate. The original pipeline was this. Because the immunoSEQ output held only junctional sequences and lacked quality scores, the filtering could not match the filtering applied to full-length reads. Sequences were annotated with PyIR, a Python wrapper for IgBLAST v1.9, using IMGT germline references to assign V/J genes and CDR3. Reads with weak V/J assignments (E-value above 1e-6), missing CDR3, stop codons, out-of-frame junctions, or ambiguous translated residues were removed. V3J clonotypes were defined as sequences sharing an identical inferred V gene, J gene, and CDR3 amino acid sequence. Percentage overlap between repertoires was computed as shared unique clonotypes divided by the size of the smaller repertoire. RTK rarefaction, the Chao1 estimator, and Recon v2.1 estimates of unobserved clonotypes were used to assess repertoire richness. OLGA was used to compute generation probabilities for all TCRbeta clonotypes that the gDNA method yielded from a handful of donors. What TCRdb holds here is the immuneACCESS table cut down to in-frame rearrangements. Part of the clones is not present; checked against another copy, under half of the missing clones reflect an unresolved V gene, and the others are unexplained. The DNA was the basis for D and trimming; V, J and clone size are from that table. This sample comprises about 360,000 clones, 73% of them detected only once. The ten largest clones add up to roughly 10% of the sample.

Broad study findings and their caveats: Rarefaction of sorted-subset datasets indicated incomplete sequencing despite the large sequencing depth. The genetic and exposure-history diversity represented was limited by the small number of donors. Naive subsets generally had larger estimated clonotype richness than memory subsets. Only blood was sampled, and tissue TCR repertoires likely differ from those in blood. Clonotypes shared by all four sorted-subset donors showed higher generation probabilities than non-shared clonotypes. When four donors were compared, the shared fraction of clonotypes was around 5% for naive CD4, 3% to 4% for naive CD8, roughly 2.5% for memory CD4, and about 0.36% for memory CD8. Pairwise subsampling led to the expectation that sequencing depth would affect the degree of clonotype sharing among donors.

Donors were healthy HIV-negative adults with no recently reported acute infections or vaccinations. Only Caucasian adults living in Nashville, Tennessee, USA were represented among the donors. CD4+ T cells were enriched by magnetic negative selection; naive cells were then positively selected on CD45RA, and the negative fraction formed the memory subset. Blood was collected by leukapheresis, and PBMCs were isolated by Ficoll-Histopaque density gradient centrifugation and then cryopreserved in liquid nitrogen vapor phase. Analytical flow cytometry was used to check the purity and quantity of every magnetically sorted T cell population. From each sorted fraction, genomic DNA was isolated and quantified by UV absorbance on a Nanodrop 2000c. In the case of this clone: Its antigen is currently not known. No base qualities exist here, and no much larger clone lies one base off it.

Trimming leaves V shorter by 4 bases and J shorter by 7 bases, with the junction holding 4 bases beyond the gene matches. The germline V gene encodes CDR1 MNHEY and CDR2 SVGAGI. The CDR3, from cysteine to phenylalanine, totals 15 residues. Of the read, only the CDR3 DNA is kept; its 45 bases are in frame from base 1. The origin of this receptor is a man under 40 in good health. The rearranged chain carries TRBV6-5 and TRBJ2-1, with TRBD2 identical over 13 junction bases. The sequencing input was memory CD4+ T cells sorted from blood. The sample's cell subset or site, from its label and the paper: CD45RA-negative fraction. The DNA sequence reads TGTGCCAGCAGTTGGACTAGCGGGAGAGTGAATGAGCAGTTCTTC. Translated, this is CASSWTSGRVNEQFF.